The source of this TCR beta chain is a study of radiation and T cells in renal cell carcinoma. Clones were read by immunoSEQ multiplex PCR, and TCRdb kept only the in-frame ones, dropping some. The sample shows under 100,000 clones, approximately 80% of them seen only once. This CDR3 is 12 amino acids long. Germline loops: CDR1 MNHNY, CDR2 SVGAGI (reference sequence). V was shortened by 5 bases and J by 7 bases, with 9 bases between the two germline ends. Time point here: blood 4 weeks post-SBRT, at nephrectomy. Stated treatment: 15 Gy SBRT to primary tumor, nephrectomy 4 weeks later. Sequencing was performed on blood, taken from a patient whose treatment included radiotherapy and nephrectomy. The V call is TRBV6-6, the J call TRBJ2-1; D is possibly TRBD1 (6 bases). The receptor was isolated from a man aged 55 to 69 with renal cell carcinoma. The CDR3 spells CASSTGWNEQFF. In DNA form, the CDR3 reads TGTGCCAGCAGTACAGGGTGGAATGAGCAGTTCTTC.